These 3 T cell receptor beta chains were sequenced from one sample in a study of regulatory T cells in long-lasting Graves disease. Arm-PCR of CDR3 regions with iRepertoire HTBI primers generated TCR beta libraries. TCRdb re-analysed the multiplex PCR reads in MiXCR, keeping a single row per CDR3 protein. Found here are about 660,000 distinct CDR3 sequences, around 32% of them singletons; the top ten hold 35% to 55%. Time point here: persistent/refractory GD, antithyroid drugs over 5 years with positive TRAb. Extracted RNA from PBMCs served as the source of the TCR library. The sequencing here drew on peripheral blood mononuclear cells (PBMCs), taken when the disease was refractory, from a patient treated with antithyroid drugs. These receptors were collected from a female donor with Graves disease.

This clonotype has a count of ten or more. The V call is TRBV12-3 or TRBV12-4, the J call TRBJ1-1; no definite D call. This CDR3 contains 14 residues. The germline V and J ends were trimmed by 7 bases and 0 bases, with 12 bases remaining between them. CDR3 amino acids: CASILDNLNTEAFF. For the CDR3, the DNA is TGTGCCAGCATTCTCGACAACCTGAACACTGAAGCTTTCTTT.

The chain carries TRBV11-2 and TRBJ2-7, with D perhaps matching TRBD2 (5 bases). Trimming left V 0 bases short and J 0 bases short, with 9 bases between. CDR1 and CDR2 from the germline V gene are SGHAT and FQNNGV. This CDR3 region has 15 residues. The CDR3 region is CASSLDRRPSYEQYF. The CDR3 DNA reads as TGTGCCAGCAGCTTAGATCGGAGGCCCTCCTACGAGCAGTACTTC.

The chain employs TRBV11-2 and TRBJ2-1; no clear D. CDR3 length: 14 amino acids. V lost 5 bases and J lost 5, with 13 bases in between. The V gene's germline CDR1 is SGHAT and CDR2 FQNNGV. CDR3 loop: CASSPRVLHNEQFF. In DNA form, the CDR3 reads TGTGCCAGCAGCCCACGCGTACTTCACAATGAGCAGTTCTTC.